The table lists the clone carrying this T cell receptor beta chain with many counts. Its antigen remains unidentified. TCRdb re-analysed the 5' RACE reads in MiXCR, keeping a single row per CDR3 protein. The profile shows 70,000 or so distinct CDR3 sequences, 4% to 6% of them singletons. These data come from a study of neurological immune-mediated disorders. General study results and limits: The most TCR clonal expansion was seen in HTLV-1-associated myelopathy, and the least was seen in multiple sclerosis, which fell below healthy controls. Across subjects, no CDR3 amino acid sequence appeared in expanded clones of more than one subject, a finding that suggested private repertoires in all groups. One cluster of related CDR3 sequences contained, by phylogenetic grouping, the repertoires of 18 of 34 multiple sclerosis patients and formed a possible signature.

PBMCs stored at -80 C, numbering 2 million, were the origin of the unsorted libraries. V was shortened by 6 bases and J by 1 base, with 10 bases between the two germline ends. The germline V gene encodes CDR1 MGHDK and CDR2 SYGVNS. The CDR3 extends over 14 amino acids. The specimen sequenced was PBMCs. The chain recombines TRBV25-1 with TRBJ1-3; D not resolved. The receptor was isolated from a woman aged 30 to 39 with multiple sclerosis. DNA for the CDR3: TGTGCCAGCAGCGGGCTCGGTTCTGGAAACACCATATATTTT. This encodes CASSGLGSGNTIYF.